These 13 T cell receptor beta chains share one sample of origin, sequenced in a study of blood T cells in healthy people across ages (dated by TCRdb to 2015 to 2017). Receptors were amplified or captured by 5' RACE. The sequencing machine was an Illumina HiSeq 2500. A second PCR of roughly 7 to 11 cycles was performed with a sample-barcoded 5' primer and a J-beta primer mix. TCRdb reprocessing: public reads trimmed at Q25 with fastp, clones called with MiXCR, in-frame beta chains kept. Merged by CDR3 protein, the rows form single entries marked with the most common genes and DNA. Within this sample are 710,000 or so distinct CDR3 sequences, with approximately 31% of them counted one time only. Jointly, the top ten make up 15% to 17% of the sample. Sequencing was done on a sample of blood. The receptors stem from an elderly woman in good health. Donor details come from another sample of the same person, matched by shared clones.

At least ten counts were recorded for this clonotype. CDR3 DNA: TGTGCCAGCAGCTTGGGTACCGAGAGCTATGGCTACACCTTC. It specifies CASSLGTESYGYTF. This rearrangement joins TRBV7-9 to TRBJ1-2; D remains ambiguous. Trimming cost V 3 bases and J 4 bases, with 12 bases left between them. In germline, CDR1 is SEHNR, CDR2 FQNEAQ (reference sequence). This CDR3 spans 14 amino acids.

This clonotype was seen more than once but under ten times. This sequence joins TRBV9 and TRBJ1-6; the D is unclear. The CDR3 is 15 residues long. The V gene's germline CDR1 is SGDLS and CDR2 YYNGEE. Trimming cost V 0 bases and J 8 bases, with 12 bases left between them. The CDR3 sequence is CASSVEARRDSPLHF. DNA for the CDR3: TGTGCCAGCAGCGTAGAAGCACGGCGGGATTCACCCCTCCACTTT. Full variable domain (remainder filled in from reference TRBV9 and TRBJ1-6): DSGVTQTPKHLITATGQRVTLRCSPRSGDLSVYWYQQSLDQGLQFLIQYYNGEERAKGNILERFSAQQFPDLHSELNLSSLELGDSALYFCASSVEARRDSPLHFGNGTRLTVT.

The rearrangement uses TRBV27 and TRBJ2-1; 13 bases fit TRBD2. V dropped 5 bases and J dropped 2; count of bases not matched to a gene: 6. In germline, CDR1 is MNHEY, CDR2 SMNVEV (reference sequence). The CDR3 length is 17 residues. The chain's CDR3 is CASSPIGTSGTYNEQFF. The DNA of the CDR3 is TGTGCCAGCAGTCCTATCGGGACTAGCGGGACCTACAATGAGCAGTTCTTC.

In this sample, this clonotype turned up many times. V gene TRBV21-1 combines with J gene TRBJ2-7; the table's D call, TRBD1, has no DNA check behind it. TRBV21-1 is recorded as a pseudogene. The CDR3 is made up of 15 amino acids. The CDR3 sequence: CASSAPCPRNHEQYF. CDR3 sequence (DNA): TGTGCCAGCAGCGCCCCCTGTCCGAGAAACCACGAGCAGTACTTC.

This clonotype was counted only a few times. This may arise from a read error, as a much more abundant clone is one base away. The chain employs TRBV6-6 and TRBJ2-1, with 7 bases aligning to TRBD1. CDR1 is MNHNY and CDR2 is SVGAGI in the germline V gene (reference sequence). Trimming removed 5 bases from V and 13 bases from J; junction bases left unmatched: 11. This CDR3 has 13 amino acids. The CDR3 protein is CASSPTGSETQFF. CDR3 DNA sequence: TGTGCCAGCAGTCCGACAGGGAGTGAGACCCAGTTCTTC.

Concerning this clonotype: Mismatch with germline at one junction end may stem from a read error. The chain has TRBV12-3 or TRBV12-4 and TRBJ2-3, with 7 positions matching TRBD2. This CDR3 region has 16 residues. CDR3 sequence reads: CASSLRSSGRTDAQYF. The CDR3 DNA reads as TGTGCCAGCAGTTTGAGGTCTAGCGGAAGAACAGATGCGCAGTATTTT.

With respect to this clonotype: A much larger clone is a single base away; this may be a read error. Here the CDR3 omits its conserved ending phenylalanine or tryptophan, so a read error is the likely source. No DNA is shown, since the ends of the CDR3 on it are uncertain; the CDR3 is the one TCRdb lists. This rearrangement joins TRBV29-1 to TRBJ1-2; TRBD1, the table's D call, lacks a check against the DNA. CDR1 SQVTM and CDR2 ANQGSEA come from the germline V gene. Ends included, the CDR3 has 13 residues. The CDR3 sequence: CSVDTGINNGYTC.

This clonotype was recorded many times. The chain combines TRBV7-2 with TRBJ1-2, with 8 bases lining up with TRBD1. The CDR3 totals 15 residues. J lost 5 bases, V lost 5 bases, and 10 bases had no gene match. Germline-derived CDR1 and CDR2 are SGHTA and FQGNSA. CDR3 loop: CASSLSPDRAYGYTF. CDR3 bases: TGTGCCAGCAGCCTATCCCCGGACAGGGCTTATGGCTACACCTTC.

This clonotype was seen repeatedly, ten times or more. This chain joins TRBV25-1 and TRBJ2-5; D ambiguous. CDR3 length: 12 residues. Trimming removed 1 base at V and 7 bases at J, with 7 bases between. The germline V gene has CDR1 MGHDK and CDR2 SYGVNS. The CDR3 sequence is CASSELVGTQYF. In DNA form, the CDR3 reads TGTGCCAGCAGTGAATTGGTAGGGACCCAGTACTTC.

Only a few counts were recorded for this clonotype. The chain is built from TRBV20-1 and TRBJ2-5; the match to TRBD1 covers 8 bases. Germline CDR1 reads DFQATT; CDR2 reads SNEGSKA (reference sequence). J gave up 5 bases and V 2 bases, and 13 bases lay outside the gene matches. The CDR3 spans 16 residues. The CDR3 DNA reads as TGCAGTGCTAGATCTATGGACAGGGCTCCGTGGGAGACCCAGTACTTC. This translates into CSARSMDRAPWETQYF.

To note about this clonotype: Possible read error: a much larger clone is one base away. The CDR3 bases are TGCGCCAGCTGGCCAGCCCCTGGGGGAAACATTCAGTACTTC. Translation gives CASWPAPGGNIQYF. V gene TRBV23-1 combines with J gene TRBJ2-5; perhaps D is TRBD1 or TRBD2 (5 bases each). The end of the DNA aligns better with TRBJ2-4, so the J call may be wrong. TRBV23-1 is an open reading frame, and its role is uncertain. The CDR3 consists of 14 residues.

The V gene is TRBV5-1, the J gene TRBJ2-7, with TRBD1 matching over 8 bases. Per germline, CDR1 SGHRS and CDR2 YFSETQ. The trim removed 2 bases at V and 3 bases at J, leaving 13 bases unmatched. This CDR3 is 17 amino acids long. CDR3 sequence reads: CASSLAPGQALLYEQYF. The CDR3 DNA is TGCGCCAGCAGCTTAGCCCCGGGACAGGCCTTGCTCTACGAGCAGTACTTC.

The table lists this clonotype with many counts. The V call is TRBV3-1, the J call TRBJ2-7; D possibly corresponds to TRBD1 (5 bases). Germline CDR1 LGHDT, CDR2 YNNKEL (reference sequence). This CDR3 is 15 amino acids long. Trimming pared 3 bases from V and 5 bases from J, leaving 17 bases between. Written as DNA, the CDR3 is TGTGCCAGCAGCCAGCTACTCTCTGGGGCACACGAGCAGTACTTC. This encodes CASSQLLSGAHEQYF.